These 3 T cell receptor beta chains came from one sample sequenced in a study of Graves' ophthalmopathy and Graves' hyperthyroidism (dated by TCRdb to the late 2010s). Data came from an Illumina HiSeq 2000. For repertoire sequencing, TCR beta CDR3 regions were amplified from RNA transcripts. HTBI primers and the Qiagen OneStep RT-PCR kit were used in a first-round RT-PCR, which was followed by a second-round multiplex PCR, size selection and purification. TCRdb applied fastp at Q25 and MiXCR to the public reads, then kept only in-frame beta chains. One record per CDR3 amino acid sequence lists the most common genes and DNA. The sample table holds 1 million to 1.3 million distinct CDR3 sequences, of which about 36% were seen once. The ten top clones hold more than 9.5% of the sample. The sequencing sample was made of peripheral blood or thyroid tissue (not recorded which). The receptors stem from an adult man with Graves' hyperthyroidism.

The chain is built from TRBV10-2 and TRBJ1-2; 9 bases fit TRBD1. V gave up 0 bases and J gave up 6 bases; unmatched junction bases: 5. Germline V gene lookup returns CDR1 WSHSY and CDR2 SAAADI. The CDR3 totals 15 residues. The CDR3 nucleotides read TGCGCCAGCAGTGAGTCGACAGGGGGAACGAATGGCTACACCTTC. Translation gives CASSESTGGTNGYTF.

This clonotype was recorded at least ten times. The CDR3 is CASSLVRGTGQEEPQHF. CDR3 nucleotides: TGTGCCAGCAGCTTAGTTAGGGGGACAGGCCAGGAAGAGCCCCAGCATTTT. The chain recombines TRBV7-2 with TRBJ1-5, with TRBD1 identical over 8 bases. Germline V lookup: CDR1 SGHTA, CDR2 FQGNSA. Trimming cost V 1 base and J 8 bases; bases outside gene matches: 13. This CDR3 has 17 amino acids.

Points on this clonotype: The germline gene is not matched at one end of the junction; a read error may be the cause. The gene calls are TRBV20-1 and TRBJ2-7; D is perhaps TRBD1 (5 bases). Germline assignment: CDR1 DFQATT and CDR2 SNEGSKA (reference sequence). The CDR3 sequence is 13 residues long. CDR3 bases: TGCAGTGCTAGACCCCCAGGGTCCTACGAGCAGAACTTC. Translation: CSARPPGSYEQNF.